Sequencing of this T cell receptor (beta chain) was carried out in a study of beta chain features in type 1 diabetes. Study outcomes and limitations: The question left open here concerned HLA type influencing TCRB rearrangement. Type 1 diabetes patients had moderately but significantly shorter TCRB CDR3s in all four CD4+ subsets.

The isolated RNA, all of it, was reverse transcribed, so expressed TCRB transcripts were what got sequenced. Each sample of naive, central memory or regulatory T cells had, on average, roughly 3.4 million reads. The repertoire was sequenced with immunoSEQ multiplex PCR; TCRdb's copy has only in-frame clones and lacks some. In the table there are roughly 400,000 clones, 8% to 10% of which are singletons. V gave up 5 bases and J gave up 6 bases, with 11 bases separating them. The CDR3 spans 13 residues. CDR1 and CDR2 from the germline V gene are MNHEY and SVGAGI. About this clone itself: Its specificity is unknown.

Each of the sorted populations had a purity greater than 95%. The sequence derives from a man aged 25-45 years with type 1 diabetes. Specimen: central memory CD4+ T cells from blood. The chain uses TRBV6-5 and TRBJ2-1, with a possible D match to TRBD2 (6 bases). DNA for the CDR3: TGTGCCAGCAGTGAACGGACTACCAATGAGCAGTTCTTC. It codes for CASSERTTNEQFF.